The present entry profiles one T cell receptor (beta chain) with its context. It was cDNA, reverse transcribed from extracted RNA, that served as the sequencing template. Profiled with immunoSEQ multiplex PCR; TCRdb holds only in-frame clones, not every one. The sample records 80,000 to 95,000 clones, 40% to 50% being singletons. The data are from a study of CD8+ T cells in alopecia areata. As for treatment: oral pan-JAK inhibitor, 5-10 mg twice daily. Those with alopecia areata gave lesional scalp punch biopsies and peripheral blood. Using a FACSAria, the CD4+ and CD8+ T cells were sorted from the PBMCs. V lost 1 base, J lost 7 bases, and 5 bases stayed unmatched. Germline V CDR1 and CDR2: MGHRA, YSYEKL. The CDR3 runs 15 residues.

The chain combines TRBV4-1 with TRBJ2-1, with 9 bases matching TRBD2. This TCR came from a human donor with alopecia areata. The sequenced sample was CD8+ T cells sorted from blood, obtained at week 24, from a patient treated with tofacitinib. The CDR3, as DNA: TGCGCCAGCAGCCAAGTCGGTCTAGCGGGAAATGAGCAGTTCTTC. It translates to CASSQVGLAGNEQFF.